The rows below give T cell receptor beta chains drawn from one sample of a study of blood T cells in healthy people across ages. TCRdb ran MiXCR on the 5' RACE reads and lists one entry per CDR3 protein. The data hold 700,000 to 850,000 distinct CDR3 sequences, with less than 70% observed a single time. Sequenced input: blood. These receptors were collected from a man older than 75 in good health. Each CDR3 is given with its conserved first and last residue. The order of the fields is CDR3 DNA, CDR3 protein, clone size, D gene, V gene, J gene. A D gene is named only where the DNA matches it firmly. Size tells how often a clone was seen (once, few, many) or the class of an expanded clone, and some rows leave it out.

CDR3nt: TGTGCCACCAGTGATACGGGGGGTGCACTGCCCAATGAGCAGTTCTTC
CDR3aa: CATSDTGGALPNEQFF
abundance: few
d_gene: TRBD2
v_gene: TRBV24-1
j_gene: TRBJ2-1

CDR3nt: TGTGCCGGGGGCCCGGACCAAGAGACCCAGTACTTC
CDR3aa: CAGGPDQETQYF
abundance: .
d_gene: .
v_gene: TRBV30
j_gene: TRBJ2-5

CDR3nt: TGTGCCAGCAGTCTAACAGGGGCCGTAGGAGAGACCCAGTACTTC
CDR3aa: CASSLTGAVGETQYF
abundance: .
d_gene: TRBD1
v_gene: TRBV2
j_gene: TRBJ2-5

CDR3nt: TGCGCCAGCAGCTTGTGGTCTCTAGCGGGGTCGGAGGCCTACAATGAGCAGTACTTC
CDR3aa: CASSLWSLAGSEAYNEQYF
abundance: .
d_gene: TRBD2
v_gene: TRBV5-1
j_gene: TRBJ2-7

CDR3nt: TGCAGCGCCCTGTCCGGGTCTAATGAAAAACTGTTTTTT
CDR3aa: CSALSGSNEKLFF
abundance: .
d_gene: .
v_gene: TRBV29-1
j_gene: TRBJ1-4

CDR3nt: TGTGCCAGCAGCCAGGACAGGGCGGTTACTGAAGCTTTCTTT
CDR3aa: CASSQDRAVTEAFF
abundance: .
d_gene: TRBD1
v_gene: TRBV7-3
j_gene: TRBJ1-1

CDR3nt: TGTGCCAGCAGTGAATTGGGCGCAACTAATGAAAAACTGTTTTTT
CDR3aa: CASSELGATNEKLFF
abundance: .
d_gene: .
v_gene: TRBV25-1
j_gene: TRBJ1-4

CDR3nt: TGCGCCAGCAGCCAGGAACAGGGGATGGGTTCCTACAATGAGCAGTTCTTC
CDR3aa: CASSQEQGMGSYNEQFF
abundance: .
d_gene: TRBD1
v_gene: TRBV4-3
j_gene: TRBJ2-1

CDR3nt: TGTGCCAGCAGCTCGGGACTAGCGGGAACAGGGGCCAACGTCCTGACTTTC
CDR3aa: CASSSGLAGTGANVLTF
abundance: .
d_gene: TRBD2
v_gene: TRBV7-7
j_gene: TRBJ2-6

CDR3nt: TGTGCCAGCAGCCCGAGGACCAGGGACGGTAATTCACCCCTCCACTTT
CDR3aa: CASSPRTRDGNSPLHF
abundance: .
d_gene: .
v_gene: TRBV4-2
j_gene: TRBJ1-6

CDR3nt: TGTGCCAGCAGTACCCCTCAGTCGGGCAAGCAGTACTTC
CDR3aa: CASSTPQSGKQYF
abundance: .
d_gene: .
v_gene: TRBV28
j_gene: TRBJ2-5

CDR3nt: TGTGCCAGCTCACCACCGACAGGGCCTTACACAGATACGCAGTATTTT
CDR3aa: CASSPPTGPYTDTQYF
abundance: few
d_gene: TRBD1
v_gene: TRBV18
j_gene: TRBJ2-3

CDR3nt: TGTGCCAGCCGACCCTCCGGGGCGGGCTATGGCTACACCTTC
CDR3aa: CASRPSGAGYGYTF
abundance: many
d_gene: .
v_gene: TRBV25-1
j_gene: TRBJ1-2

CDR3nt: TGTGCCAGCAGTTTCCGGGAGAAGAGCCAAGAGACCCAGTACTTC
CDR3aa: CASSFREKSQETQYF
abundance: .
d_gene: .
v_gene: TRBV12-3/TRBV12-4
j_gene: TRBJ2-5

CDR3nt: TGTGCCAGCAGTGAAGGGGGGCGCGCTAATGAAAAACTGTTTTTT
CDR3aa: CASSEGGRANEKLFF
abundance: .
d_gene: .
v_gene: TRBV2
j_gene: TRBJ1-4

CDR3nt: TGCAGTGCTAGAGATGCAACAGCGAACCAAGAGACCCAGTACTTC
CDR3aa: CSARDATANQETQYF
abundance: .
d_gene: .
v_gene: TRBV20-1
j_gene: TRBJ2-5

CDR3nt: TGCGCCAGCAGCATGACAGGGTCTAACTATGGCTACACCTTC
CDR3aa: CASSMTGSNYGYTF
abundance: few
d_gene: TRBD1
v_gene: TRBV5-1
j_gene: TRBJ1-2

CDR3nt: TGTGCCAGCAGCAAAAGGCGGACATCTTGGGGTAAGCCCCAGCATTTT
CDR3aa: CASSKRRTSWGKPQHF
abundance: .
d_gene: .
v_gene: TRBV21-1
j_gene: TRBJ1-5

CDR3nt: TGTGCCAGCAGTACCACCGGGACAGGGTCCTACGAGCAGTACTTC
CDR3aa: CASSTTGTGSYEQYF
abundance: .
d_gene: TRBD1
v_gene: TRBV28
j_gene: TRBJ2-7

CDR3nt: TGTGCCATCAGTGGGCGGACTAGCGGGCTTCCCGGGGCCAACGTCCTGACTTTC
CDR3aa: CAISGRTSGLPGANVLTF
abundance: .
d_gene: TRBD2
v_gene: TRBV10-3
j_gene: TRBJ2-6

CDR3nt: TGTGCCAGCAAAGGGTTAACCTACGAGCAGTACTTC
CDR3aa: CASKGLTYEQYF
abundance: .
d_gene: .
v_gene: TRBV25-1
j_gene: TRBJ2-7

CDR3nt: TGCAGTGCCGGGGGTTCGGGGCAGTACTTC
CDR3aa: CSAGGSGQYF
abundance: many
d_gene: .
v_gene: TRBV20-1
j_gene: TRBJ2-7

CDR3nt: TGTGCCAGCAACCTCGCCCGGGATCTAGGGACCAAAAACATTCAGTACTTC
CDR3aa: CASNLARDLGTKNIQYF
abundance: few
d_gene: .
v_gene: TRBV2
j_gene: TRBJ2-4

CDR3nt: TGTGCCAGCAGTGAATATATTACCCCGGGGGCCCAGTACTTC
CDR3aa: CASSEYITPGAQYF
abundance: .
d_gene: .
v_gene: TRBV25-1
j_gene: TRBJ2-5

CDR3nt: TGTGCCATCAGTCGGACTAGCGGGGGCTACGAGCAGTACTTC
CDR3aa: CAISRTSGGYEQYF
abundance: .
d_gene: TRBD2
v_gene: TRBV10-3
j_gene: TRBJ2-7

CDR3nt: TGTGCCAGCTCACCACGGGATGGGCGGACAGGGGTGGATGAGCAGTTCTTC
CDR3aa: CASSPRDGRTGVDEQFF
abundance: .
d_gene: TRBD1
v_gene: TRBV18
j_gene: TRBJ2-1

CDR3nt: TGCGCCAGCAGCGCTACTAGCGGGAATTACAATGAGCAGTTCTTC
CDR3aa: CASSATSGNYNEQFF
abundance: few
d_gene: TRBD2
v_gene: TRBV5-1
j_gene: TRBJ2-1

CDR3nt: TGTGCCAGCAGTTTCGACGAGTACGGCGGGCAGCCCCAGCATTTT
CDR3aa: CASSFDEYGGQPQHF
abundance: .
d_gene: .
v_gene: TRBV12-3/TRBV12-4
j_gene: TRBJ1-5

CDR3nt: TGTGCCAGCAGTCCCCAGATGTACACTGAAGCTTTCTTT
CDR3aa: CASSPQMYTEAFF
abundance: .
d_gene: .
v_gene: TRBV27
j_gene: TRBJ1-1

CDR3nt: TGCAGTGCTAGAGATCGAAGAATGGGTACAGGGCCCCGGTTGGGCTACACCTTC
CDR3aa: CSARDRRMGTGPRLGYTF
abundance: few
d_gene: .
v_gene: TRBV20-1
j_gene: TRBJ1-2

CDR3nt: TGTGCCAGCAGCGGGCGACAGGCCCCCCACAGATACGCGTATTTT
CDR3aa: CASSGRQAPHRYAYF
abundance: .
d_gene: .
v_gene: TRBV11-2
j_gene: TRBJ2-3

CDR3nt: TGCAGCGTGGGGGGGGGGCCCAACTACGAGCAGTACTTC
CDR3aa: CSVGGGPNYEQYF
abundance: few
d_gene: .
v_gene: TRBV29-1
j_gene: TRBJ2-7

CDR3nt: TGTGCCAGCAGCTTAGGGGGTAGCGGGAGCTTCTACAATGAGCAGTTCTTC
CDR3aa: CASSLGGSGSFYNEQFF
abundance: few
d_gene: TRBD2
v_gene: TRBV7-2
j_gene: TRBJ2-1

CDR3nt: TGTGCCAGCAGCCCTCAGGTTCGGGCTCTGGGCAATGAGCAGTTCTTC
CDR3aa: CASSPQVRALGNEQFF
abundance: .
d_gene: .
v_gene: TRBV12-3/TRBV12-4
j_gene: TRBJ2-1

CDR3nt: TGTGCCAGCAGCTTAAAGGCTAGCGGGATGTACGAGCAGTACTTC
CDR3aa: CASSLKASGMYEQYF
abundance: .
d_gene: TRBD2
v_gene: TRBV7-8
j_gene: TRBJ2-7

CDR3nt: TGCAGTGCTAGAGGATCACAGGGCCTCCCAGGGTATGGCTACACCTTC
CDR3aa: CSARGSQGLPGYGYTF
abundance: few
d_gene: .
v_gene: TRBV20-1
j_gene: TRBJ1-2

CDR3nt: TGCAGTGCTAGGAGACAGGGTACCGGCTCTGGGGCCAACGTCCTGACTTTC
CDR3aa: CSARRQGTGSGANVLTF
abundance: .
d_gene: TRBD1
v_gene: TRBV20-1
j_gene: TRBJ2-6

CDR3nt: TGTGCCAGCACCAGACTGGGGTCCGGGGAGCTGTTTTTT
CDR3aa: CASTRLGSGELFF
abundance: .
d_gene: .
v_gene: TRBV5-5
j_gene: TRBJ2-2

CDR3nt: TGCAGTGCTCGCCTCAGGGGAAATGAGCAGTTCTTC
CDR3aa: CSARLRGNEQFF
abundance: .
d_gene: .
v_gene: TRBV20-1
j_gene: TRBJ2-1

CDR3nt: TGTGCCAGCTCACCGGCGGGACAGAGGAACTATGGCTACACCTTC
CDR3aa: CASSPAGQRNYGYTF
abundance: .
d_gene: TRBD1
v_gene: TRBV18
j_gene: TRBJ1-2

CDR3nt: TGCAGTGCTAGCCGACAGGACTATAATTCACCCCTCCACTTT
CDR3aa: CSASRQDYNSPLHF
abundance: .
d_gene: .
v_gene: TRBV20-1
j_gene: TRBJ1-6

CDR3nt: TGTGCCAGCAGCCTCAAGACGGATTCCTACGAGCAGTACTTC
CDR3aa: CASSLKTDSYEQYF
abundance: few
d_gene: .
v_gene: TRBV27
j_gene: TRBJ2-7

CDR3nt: TGCGCCAGCAGCTTGAGGAAGGGTCCTAGCGACTCCTACGAGCAGTACTTC
CDR3aa: CASSLRKGPSDSYEQYF
abundance: .
d_gene: .
v_gene: TRBV5-1
j_gene: TRBJ2-7

CDR3nt: TGCGCCAGCACCCTGGGACAAGGTGGCGGGGAGCTGTTTTTT
CDR3aa: CASTLGQGGGELFF
abundance: .
d_gene: .
v_gene: TRBV28
j_gene: TRBJ2-2

CDR3nt: TGTGCCAGCAGCCTCCCGGCGGTAGAGCAGTACTTC
CDR3aa: CASSLPAVEQYF
abundance: .
d_gene: .
v_gene: TRBV5-5
j_gene: TRBJ2-7

CDR3nt: TGTGCCAGCAGTTACTCGGCGGGGGGCATTCAGTACTTC
CDR3aa: CASSYSAGGIQYF
abundance: .
d_gene: TRBD2
v_gene: TRBV6-5
j_gene: TRBJ2-4

CDR3nt: TGCAGCGTTGTGTCAGGGGGAAACTCCTACGAGCAGTACTTC
CDR3aa: CSVVSGGNSYEQYF
abundance: many
d_gene: TRBD1
v_gene: TRBV29-1
j_gene: TRBJ2-7

CDR3nt: TGTGCCAGCAGTTTGTTAGGGGACCACTACGAGCAGTACTTC
CDR3aa: CASSLLGDHYEQYF
abundance: .
d_gene: .
v_gene: TRBV12-3/TRBV12-4
j_gene: TRBJ2-7

CDR3nt: TGTGCCAGCAGCCACGGACAGGGGGCTGGCTACACCTTC
CDR3aa: CASSHGQGAGYTF
abundance: few
d_gene: TRBD1
v_gene: TRBV4-2
j_gene: TRBJ1-2

CDR3nt: TGCAGTGCTAGGACTTCGATCACTGAAGCTTTCTTT
CDR3aa: CSARTSITEAFF
abundance: .
d_gene: .
v_gene: TRBV20-1
j_gene: TRBJ1-1

CDR3nt: TGCAGCGTCGGGACAGGGCCCAATTCACCCCTCCACTTT
CDR3aa: CSVGTGPNSPLHF
abundance: .
d_gene: TRBD1
v_gene: TRBV29-1
j_gene: TRBJ1-6

CDR3nt: TGTGCCAGCAGCCGGACAGTCCAAGAGACCCAGTACTTC
CDR3aa: CASSRTVQETQYF
abundance: many
d_gene: .
v_gene: TRBV11-1
j_gene: TRBJ2-5

CDR3nt: TGCGCCAGCAGCCAATACACGACAACAGAAGCACCTTACGAGCAGTACTTC
CDR3aa: CASSQYTTTEAPYEQYF
abundance: .
d_gene: .
v_gene: TRBV4-1
j_gene: TRBJ2-7